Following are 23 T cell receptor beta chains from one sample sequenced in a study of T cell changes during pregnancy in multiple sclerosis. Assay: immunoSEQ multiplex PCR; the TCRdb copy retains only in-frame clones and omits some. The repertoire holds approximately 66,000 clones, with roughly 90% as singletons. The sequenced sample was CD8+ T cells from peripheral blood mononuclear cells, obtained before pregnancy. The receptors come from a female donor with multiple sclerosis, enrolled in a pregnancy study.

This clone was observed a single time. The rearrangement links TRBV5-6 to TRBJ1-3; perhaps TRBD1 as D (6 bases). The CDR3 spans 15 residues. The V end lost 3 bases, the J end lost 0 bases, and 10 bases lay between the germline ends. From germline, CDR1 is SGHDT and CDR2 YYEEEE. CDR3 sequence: CASSSTTGSGNTIYF. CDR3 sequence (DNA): TGTGCCAGCAGCTCAACGACAGGCTCTGGAAACACCATATATTTT.

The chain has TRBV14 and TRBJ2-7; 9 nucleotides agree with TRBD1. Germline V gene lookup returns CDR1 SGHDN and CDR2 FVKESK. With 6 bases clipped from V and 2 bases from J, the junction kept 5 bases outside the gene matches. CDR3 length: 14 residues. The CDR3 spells CASSGQGFPYEQYF. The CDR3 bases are TGTGCCAGCAGTGGACAGGGGTTTCCCTACGAGCAGTACTTC. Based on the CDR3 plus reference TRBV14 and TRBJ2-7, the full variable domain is EAGVTQFPSHSVIEKGQTVTLRCDPISGHDNLYWYRRVMGKEIKFLLHFVKESKQDESGMPNNRFLAERTGGTYSTLKVQPAELEDSGVYFCASSGQGFPYEQYFGPGTRLTVT.

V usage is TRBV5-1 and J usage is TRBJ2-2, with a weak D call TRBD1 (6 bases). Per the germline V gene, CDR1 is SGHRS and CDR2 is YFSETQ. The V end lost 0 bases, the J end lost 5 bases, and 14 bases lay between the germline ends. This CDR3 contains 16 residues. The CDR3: CASSLAAGELTGELFF. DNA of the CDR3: TGCGCCAGCAGCTTGGCTGCAGGGGAATTAACCGGGGAGCTGTTTTTT.

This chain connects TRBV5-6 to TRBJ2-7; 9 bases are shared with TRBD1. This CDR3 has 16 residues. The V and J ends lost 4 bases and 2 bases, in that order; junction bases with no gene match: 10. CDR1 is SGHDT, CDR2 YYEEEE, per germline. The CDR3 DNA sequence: TGTGCCAGCAGCCCGGGGGGACAGGGTTCCCCCTACGAGCAGTACTTC. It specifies CASSPGGQGSPYEQYF.

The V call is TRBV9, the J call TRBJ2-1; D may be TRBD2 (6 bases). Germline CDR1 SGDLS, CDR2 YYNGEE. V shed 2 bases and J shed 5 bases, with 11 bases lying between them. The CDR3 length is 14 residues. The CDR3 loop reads CASSVGGFDNEQFF. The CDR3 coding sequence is TGTGCCAGCAGCGTCGGGGGTTTCGACAATGAGCAGTTCTTC.

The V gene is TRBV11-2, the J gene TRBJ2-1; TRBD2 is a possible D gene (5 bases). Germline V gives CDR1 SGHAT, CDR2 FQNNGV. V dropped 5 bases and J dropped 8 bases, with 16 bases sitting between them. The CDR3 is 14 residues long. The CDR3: CASSSELVLHEQFF. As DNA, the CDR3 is TGTGCCAGCAGCAGTGAACTAGTCTTACATGAGCAGTTCTTC. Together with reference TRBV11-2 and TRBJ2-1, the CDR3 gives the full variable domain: EAGVAQSPRYKIIEKRQSVAFWCNPISGHATLYWYQQILGQGPKLLIQFQNNGVVDDSQLPKDRFSAERLKGVDSTLKIQPAKLEDSAVYLCASSSELVLHEQFFGPGTRLTVL.

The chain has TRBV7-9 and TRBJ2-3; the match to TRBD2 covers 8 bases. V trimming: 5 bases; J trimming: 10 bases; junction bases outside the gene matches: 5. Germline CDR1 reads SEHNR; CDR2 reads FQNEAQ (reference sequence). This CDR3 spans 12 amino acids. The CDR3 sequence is CASSTGLEAQYF. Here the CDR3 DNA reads TGTGCCAGCAGCACGGGACTAGAGGCGCAGTATTTT.

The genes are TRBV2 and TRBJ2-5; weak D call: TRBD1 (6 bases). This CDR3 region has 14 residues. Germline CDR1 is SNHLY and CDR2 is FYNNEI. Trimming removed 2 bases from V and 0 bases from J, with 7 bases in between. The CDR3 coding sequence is TGTGCCAGCAGTGAATGGGGGCACCAAGAGACCCAGTACTTC. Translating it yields CASSEWGHQETQYF.

CDR3 amino acids: CASSEDESGGGFDEQFF. CDR3 nucleotides: TGTGCCAGCAGTGAAGACGAGAGCGGGGGAGGGTTCGATGAGCAGTTCTTC. V usage is TRBV2 and J usage is TRBJ2-1; 8 nucleotides align to TRBD2. The length of the CDR3 is 17 residues. CDR1 SNHLY and CDR2 FYNNEI come from the germline V gene. Unmatched junction bases numbered 13, after V lost 1 base and J lost 8 bases.

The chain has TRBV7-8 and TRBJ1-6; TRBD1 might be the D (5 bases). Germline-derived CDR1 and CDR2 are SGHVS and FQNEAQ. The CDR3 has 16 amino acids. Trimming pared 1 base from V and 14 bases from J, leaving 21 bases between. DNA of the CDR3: TGTGCCAGCAGCTTAGGGTACGGACAAGGCAAATCGGCCCTCCACTTT. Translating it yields CASSLGYGQGKSALHF.

The chain's CDR3 is CASSEAPGMDEKLFF. Written as DNA, the CDR3 is TGTGCCAGCAGTGAAGCGCCAGGGATGGATGAAAAACTGTTTTTT. The chain recombines TRBV6-1 with TRBJ1-4, with D maybe TRBD1 (5 bases). CDR3 size: 15 residues. The germline V gene encodes CDR1 MNHNS and CDR2 SASEGT. Deletions cut 0 bases from V and 6 bases from J, with 11 bases between.

CDR3 region: CASSYPDREETQYF. The CDR3 DNA sequence: TGTGCCAGCAGTTACCCCGACAGGGAAGAGACCCAGTACTTC. J is TRBJ2-5 and V is TRBV6-6; TRBD1 aligns across 7 bases. Germline CDR1 and CDR2: MNHNY and SVGAGI (reference sequence). Unmatched junction bases numbered 3, after V lost 2 bases and J lost 3 bases. The length of the CDR3 is 14 residues.

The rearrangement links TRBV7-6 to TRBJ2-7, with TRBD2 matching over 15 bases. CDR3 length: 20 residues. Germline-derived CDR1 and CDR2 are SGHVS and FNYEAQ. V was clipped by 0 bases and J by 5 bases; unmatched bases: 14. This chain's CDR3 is CASSLAGLAGGTRPGDEQYF. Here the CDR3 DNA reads TGTGCCAGCAGCTTAGCGGGACTAGCGGGGGGTACCCGCCCGGGGGACGAGCAGTACTTC. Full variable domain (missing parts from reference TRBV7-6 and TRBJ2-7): GAGVSQSPRYKVTKRGQDVALRCDPISGHVSLYWYRQALGQGPEFLTYFNYEAQQDKSGLPNDRFSAERPEGSISTLTIQRTEQRDSAMYRCASSLAGLAGGTRPGDEQYFGPGTRLTVT.

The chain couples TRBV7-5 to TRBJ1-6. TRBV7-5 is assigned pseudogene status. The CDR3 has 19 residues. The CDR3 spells CARSLARDPRSSYNSPLHF. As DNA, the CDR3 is TGTGCCAGAAGCTTAGCAAGAGACCCAAGGAGCTCCTATAATTCACCCCTCCACTTT.

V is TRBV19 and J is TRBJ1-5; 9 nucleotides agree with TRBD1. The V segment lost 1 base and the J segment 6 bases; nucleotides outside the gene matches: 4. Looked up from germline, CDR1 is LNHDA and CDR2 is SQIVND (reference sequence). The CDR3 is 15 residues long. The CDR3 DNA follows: TGTGCCAGTAGTATAGCCGGACAGGGGTCTCAGCCCCAGCATTTT. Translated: CASSIAGQGSQPQHF.

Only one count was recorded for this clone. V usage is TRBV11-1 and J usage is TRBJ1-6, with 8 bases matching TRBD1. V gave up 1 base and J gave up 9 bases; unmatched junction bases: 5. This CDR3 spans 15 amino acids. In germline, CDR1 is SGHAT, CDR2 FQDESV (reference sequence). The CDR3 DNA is TGTGCCAGCAGCTTAGTGGGCAGGGGGCTTTCACCCCTCCACTTT. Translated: CASSLVGRGLSPLHF.

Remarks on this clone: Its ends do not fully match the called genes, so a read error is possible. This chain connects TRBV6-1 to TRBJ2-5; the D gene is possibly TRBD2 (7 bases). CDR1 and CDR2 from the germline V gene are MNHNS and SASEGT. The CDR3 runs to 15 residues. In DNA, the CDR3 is TGTGCCAGCAGTGAAGAGTCGGGGGGACAAGCGACCCAGTACTTC. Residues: CASSEESGGQATQYF.

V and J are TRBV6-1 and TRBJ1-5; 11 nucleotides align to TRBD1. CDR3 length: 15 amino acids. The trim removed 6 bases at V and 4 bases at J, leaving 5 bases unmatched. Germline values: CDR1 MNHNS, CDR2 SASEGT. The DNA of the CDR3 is TGTGCCAGCAGCCGGGACAGGGGGAGGAATCAGCCCCAGCATTTT. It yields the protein CASSRDRGRNQPQHF.

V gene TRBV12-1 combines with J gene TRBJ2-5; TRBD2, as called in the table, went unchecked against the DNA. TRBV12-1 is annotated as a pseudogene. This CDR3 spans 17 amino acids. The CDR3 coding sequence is TGTGCCAGCAGCTTTGGGGTGGCGGGGGGTTACAAAGAGACCCAGTACTTC. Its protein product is CASSFGVAGGYKETQYF.

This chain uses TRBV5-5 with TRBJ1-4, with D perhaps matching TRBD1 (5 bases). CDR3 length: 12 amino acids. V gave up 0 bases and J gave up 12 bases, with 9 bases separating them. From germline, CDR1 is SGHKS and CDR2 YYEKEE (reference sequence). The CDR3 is CASSLGGMELFF. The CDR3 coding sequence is TGTGCCAGCAGCTTGGGGGGCATGGAACTGTTTTTT.

DNA for the CDR3: TGCGCCAGCAGTGATAACAGGGGGTTAACTGAAGCTTTCTTT. It encodes CASSDNRGLTEAFF. This chain connects TRBV10-2 to TRBJ1-1; 8 bases match TRBD1. Germline V lookup: CDR1 WSHSY, CDR2 SAAADI. This CDR3 is 14 amino acids long. V gave up 3 bases and J gave up 5 bases; unmatched junction bases: 5.

CDR3 nucleotides: TGTGCCAGGGGGACACGCGACACCGGGGAGCTGTTTTTT. Protein: CARGTRDTGELFF. V gene TRBV2 combines with J gene TRBJ2-2, with a possible D match to TRBD1 (6 bases). The germline V gene has CDR1 SNHLY and CDR2 FYNNEI. The CDR3 runs to 13 residues. The germline V and J ends were trimmed by 9 bases and 3 bases, with 11 bases remaining between them.

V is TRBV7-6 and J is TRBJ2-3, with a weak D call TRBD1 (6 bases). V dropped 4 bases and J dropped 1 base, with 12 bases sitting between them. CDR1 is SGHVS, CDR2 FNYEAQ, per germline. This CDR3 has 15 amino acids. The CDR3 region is CASSSTGFGTDTQYF. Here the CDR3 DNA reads TGTGCCAGCAGCTCAACAGGGTTCGGCACAGATACGCAGTATTTT.